This TCR beta chain stems from a study of blood T cells in healthy people across ages. General observations from the study: Because donor CMV status was unknown, expanded clonotype changes were possibly confounded.

Regarding this clonotype: Its matching antigen is unknown.

Sample-barcoded 5' priming and a J-beta primer mix drove a second PCR of roughly 6 to 12 cycles. TCRdb recomputed calls from the 5' RACE reads with MiXCR, one row per CDR3 protein. The repertoire includes about 1.6 million distinct CDR3 sequences, about 32% of them detected once, and about 10% sits in the top ten. CDR1 is SGHVS, CDR2 FQNEAQ, per germline. The CDR3 sequence is 16 residues long. Trimming at V came to 2 bases and at J to 6 bases, leaving 10 bases not matched to a gene. The gene calls are TRBV7-8 and TRBJ2-7, with 10 bases matching TRBD2. The receptor comes from a woman aged 25 to 39 in good health. Sequencing used blood. CDR3 sequence: CASSLTWKREGREQYF. In DNA, the CDR3 is TGTGCCAGCAGCTTAACCTGGAAGCGGGAGGGCCGCGAGCAGTACTTC. Supplemented by reference TRBV7-8 and TRBJ2-7, the full variable domain reads GAGVSQSPRYKVAKRGQDVALRCDPISGHVSLFWYQQALGQGPEFLTYFQNEAQLDKSGLPSDRFFAERPEGSVSTLKIQRTQQEDSAVYLCASSLTWKREGREQYFGPGTRLTVT.